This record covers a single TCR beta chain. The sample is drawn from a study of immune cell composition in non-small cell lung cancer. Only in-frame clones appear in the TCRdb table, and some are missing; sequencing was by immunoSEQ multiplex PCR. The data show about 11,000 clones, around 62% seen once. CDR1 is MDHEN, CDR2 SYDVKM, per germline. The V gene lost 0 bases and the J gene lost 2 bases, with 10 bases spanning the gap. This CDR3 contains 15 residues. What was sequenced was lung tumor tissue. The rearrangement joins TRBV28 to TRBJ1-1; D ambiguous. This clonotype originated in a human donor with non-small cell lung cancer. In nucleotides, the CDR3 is TGTGCCAGCAGTTTATGGGGCAGAACCAACACTGAAGCTTTCTTT. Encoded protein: CASSLWGRTNTEAFF.